These 19 T cell receptor beta chains were all obtained from the same sample, sequenced in a study of metastatic and nonmetastatic thyroid tumors. TCRdb called clones again from the PCR reads with MiXCR. The sample shows fewer than 35,000 clones, roughly 30% of them seen only once. Treatment of any kind had been given to no patient before thyroid surgery. Sequencing was carried out using blood. All receptors come from a female donor with papillary thyroid cancer or a benign thyroid nodule (not recorded which). Some clones in this sample may be carry-over from other donors' samples.

This clone has a handful of counts. The DNA of the CDR3 is TGTGCCAGCAGCCCCGGATCCTACGAGCAGTACTTC. The encoded protein is CASSPGSYEQYF. The chain is built from TRBV7-9 and TRBJ2-7; D remains ambiguous. The CDR3 contains 12 residues. CDR1 SEHNR and CDR2 FQNEAQ come from the germline V gene (reference sequence). Trimming stripped 5 bases from V and 1 base from J, with 6 bases between.

This clone has a count of ten or more. This chain uses TRBV20-1 with TRBJ2-3; 7 nucleotides line up with TRBD2. The CDR3 consists of 13 residues. Germline values: CDR1 DFQATT, CDR2 SNEGSKA (reference sequence). V was clipped by 2 bases and J by 2 bases; unmatched bases: 1. The chain's CDR3 is CSARLAATDTQYF. The CDR3 bases are TGCAGTGCTAGACTAGCGGCCACAGATACGCAGTATTTT.

The chain recombines TRBV6-1 with TRBJ2-7; TRBD2 aligns across 12 bases. Germline CDR1 and CDR2: MNHNS and SASEGT. This CDR3 has 12 residues. V lost 10 bases to trimming and J lost 6 bases; unmatched junction nucleotides: 4. CDR3 in DNA: TGTGCCACCAGGGGACTAGCGGGCGAGCAGTACTTC. This codes for CATRGLAGEQYF.

The chain couples TRBV6-2 or TRBV6-3 to TRBJ2-1; TRBD2 aligns across 10 bases. CDR1 MNHEY and CDR2 SVGEGT come from the germline V gene. CDR3 length equals 15 residues. With V trimmed by 6 bases and J by 4 bases, 6 bases remained unmatched. The CDR3 here is CASRPSGRGYNEQFF. The CDR3 DNA reads as TGTGCCAGCAGACCTAGCGGGAGAGGTTACAATGAGCAGTTCTTC.

In its sample, this clone ranks as medium-sized. This sample includes further DNA sequences coding for the same CDR3. This chain joins TRBV28 and TRBJ2-3; 7 bases are shared with TRBD2. From germline, CDR1 is MDHEN and CDR2 SYDVKM. This CDR3 contains 15 residues. V was pared by 7 bases and J by 1 base, with 8 bases of the junction left unmatched. CDR3 sequence reads: CASNWGGSGTDTQYF. The DNA for the CDR3 is TGTGCCAGCAACTGGGGCGGGAGTGGCACAGATACGCAGTATTTT.

The chain combines TRBV7-2 with TRBJ2-7; D gene unclear. V gave up 0 bases and J gave up 2 bases, with 5 bases separating them. CDR1 and CDR2 from the germline V gene are SGHTA and FQGNSA. This CDR3 has 13 amino acids. CDR3 nucleotide sequence: TGTGCCAGCAGCTTAGCTAGTACCTACGAGCAGTACTTC. It specifies CASSLASTYEQYF.

As for this clone: An end of the junction differs from the germline gene, which may be a read error. The genes are TRBV4-2 and TRBJ2-6; TRBD1 or TRBD2 may be the D gene (5 bases each). Germline V gene lookup returns CDR1 LGHNA and CDR2 YNFKEQ. The CDR3 covers 17 residues. CDR3 protein: CASSRGWGDSGANVPTF. The CDR3 coding sequence is TGTGCCAGCAGCCGCGGGTGGGGAGACTCTGGGGCCAACGTCCCGACTTTC.

This chain joins TRBV11-3 and TRBJ2-7; D remains ambiguous. Trimming cost V 1 base and J 6 bases, with 7 bases left between them. Germline CDR1 SGHNT, CDR2 YENEEA. The CDR3 spans 12 residues. The CDR3 region is CASSLVPVEQYF. For the CDR3, the DNA is TGTGCCAGCAGCTTAGTTCCGGTCGAGCAGTACTTC.

J is TRBJ2-3 and V is TRBV6-1; no clear D. CDR3 length: 14 amino acids. CDR1 and CDR2 (germline): MNHNS, SASEGT. The V end was cut by 7 bases, the J end by 1 base, with 12 bases between. In nucleotides, the CDR3 is TGTGCCAGCACCCCTGGGTCGGGCACAGATACGCAGTATTTT. This sequence encodes CASTPGSGTDTQYF.

The sample holds many counts of this clone. This chain links TRBV11-3 with TRBJ2-1; D is unclear. Trimming pared 3 bases from V and 12 bases from J, leaving 12 bases between. The CDR3 totals 12 residues. Germline V gene data show CDR1 as SGHNT and CDR2 as YENEEA. As DNA, the CDR3 is TGTGCCAGCAGCTTTCCCCCCGGCGGGCAGTTCTTC. This encodes CASSFPPGGQFF.

The genes are TRBV28 and TRBJ2-2; TRBD2 is a possible D gene (6 bases). The V gene lost 7 bases and the J gene lost 6 bases, with 12 bases spanning the gap. CDR1 MDHEN and CDR2 SYDVKM come from the germline V gene. CDR3 size: 13 residues. CDR3 amino acids: CASTGGGAGELFF. As DNA, the CDR3 is TGTGCCAGCACTGGCGGCGGGGCCGGGGAGCTGTTTTTT.

In its sample, this clone was seen a few times. V usage is TRBV2 and J usage is TRBJ2-7; D remains unclear. The germline CDR1 and CDR2 sequences are SNHLY and FYNNEI. The CDR3 length is 15 residues. Trimming removed 7 bases from V and 1 base from J, with 17 bases in between. CDR3 DNA sequence: TGTGCCAGCATTCTAGAACCCCGGCGGTCCTACGAGCAGTACTTC. Encoded protein: CASILEPRRSYEQYF. Full variable domain (missing parts from reference TRBV2 and TRBJ2-7): EPEVTQTPSHQVTQMGQEVILRCVPISNHLYFYWYRQILGQKVEFLVSFYNNEISEKSEIFDDQFSVERPDGSNFTLKIRSTKLEDSAMYFCASILEPRRSYEQYFGPGTRLTVT.

The chain is built from TRBV11-2 and TRBJ2-7; 7 bases map to TRBD2. Looked up from germline, CDR1 is SGHAT and CDR2 is FQNNGV. Germline trimming cut 1 base from V and 2 bases from J; bases unmatched to any gene: 5. The length of the CDR3 is 15 residues. The CDR3 region has the DNA TGTGCCAGCAGCTTAGGTAGCGGGCAGACCTACGAGCAGTACTTC. Translated, it gives CASSLGSGQTYEQYF. The entire variable domain, with the rest obtained from reference TRBV11-2 and TRBJ2-7, is as follows: EAGVAQSPRYKIIEKRQSVAFWCNPISGHATLYWYQQILGQGPKLLIQFQNNGVVDDSQLPKDRFSAERLKGVDSTLKIQPAKLEDSAVYLCASSLGSGQTYEQYFGPGTRLTVT.

The chain employs TRBV6-6 and TRBJ1-6, with TRBD1 identical over 9 bases. V shed 1 base and J 7 bases; nucleotides not matched to a gene: 5. In germline, CDR1 is MNHNY, CDR2 SVGAGI (reference sequence). This CDR3 has 16 amino acids. CDR3 loop: CASSYLGTGSNSPLHF. The CDR3 region has the DNA TGTGCCAGCAGTTACTTGGGGACAGGGTCGAATTCACCCCTCCACTTT.

This clone appeared many times. The rearrangement links TRBV30 to TRBJ1-6; TRBD1 matches 9 bases. This CDR3 has 14 amino acids. Per the germline V gene, CDR1 is GTSNPN and CDR2 is SVGIG (reference sequence). The J segment lost 10 bases and the V segment lost 4 bases, leaving 8 bases of the junction unmatched. The CDR3 spells CAWTAGQGRSPLHF. The CDR3 DNA follows: TGTGCCTGGACGGCGGGACAGGGACGATCACCCCTCCACTTT.

In regard to this clone: Since a much larger clone is just one base distant, this may be a read error. The chain employs TRBV18 and TRBJ2-1; maybe TRBD1 (7 bases). Germline V CDR1 and CDR2: KGHSH, LQKENI. Trimming shortened V by 4 bases and J by 5 bases, and 15 bases separated the two germline ends. CDR3 length equals 15 residues. For the CDR3, the DNA is TGTGCCAGCTCACGGGCGGGACAGATCCACAATGAGCAGTTCTTC. It encodes CASSRAGQIHNEQFF.

This clone has a handful of counts. This rearrangement joins TRBV6-2 or TRBV6-3 to TRBJ1-2; the D gene is possibly TRBD1 (6 bases). The CDR3 extends over 16 amino acids. Trimming shortened V by 0 bases and J by 7 bases, and 18 bases separated the two germline ends. Germline V CDR1 and CDR2: MNHEY, SVGEGT. The CDR3 here is CASSYSPSGGHGGYTF. The CDR3 DNA reads as TGTGCCAGCAGTTACTCTCCCTCCGGGGGGCATGGTGGCTACACCTTC.

As concerns this clone: This same CDR3 is encoded by further DNA sequences in the sample. This chain uses TRBV4-1 with TRBJ1-5; D remains unclear. This CDR3 spans 15 amino acids. CDR1 and CDR2 (germline): MGHRA, YSYEKL. The V and J ends lost 1 base and 1 base respectively, with 8 bases between them. The CDR3 sequence: CASSQVTGSNQPQHF. Here the CDR3 DNA reads TGCGCCAGCAGCCAAGTCACCGGGAGCAATCAGCCCCAGCATTTT.

The chain is built from TRBV9 and TRBJ2-3; TRBD2 is a possible D gene (5 bases). The CDR3 has 16 residues. The germline V and J ends were trimmed by 3 bases and 4 bases, with 18 bases remaining between them. CDR1 and CDR2 from the germline V gene are SGDLS and YYNGEE. DNA for the CDR3: TGTGCCAGCAGCGCCTTTGGCGCCCCGGAGGCAGATACGCAGTATTTT. The encoded protein is CASSAFGAPEADTQYF.